This record covers a single T cell receptor (beta chain). Localized lung adenocarcinoma, a non-small cell lung cancer, affected the donors. A single record per CDR3 protein comes from TCRdb applying MiXCR to the PCR reads. Altogether 7,500 or so distinct CDR3 sequences are present, roughly 50% being singletons, with the ten largest covering 97%. The sample comes from a study of CD4 and CD8 cells across lung adenocarcinoma regions. Germline V gene sequence: CDR1 SGHVS, CDR2 FNYEAQ. V shed 1 base and J shed 11 bases, with 15 bases lying between them. This CDR3 is 14 amino acids long. V and J are TRBV7-6 and TRBJ1-5, with a tentative D call TRBD1 (5 bases). The sample comprised CD8+ T cells from the center of a lung tumor. The TCR comes from a male donor with lung adenocarcinoma. The CD4 and CD8 labels of this study may be unreliable. As DNA, the CDR3 is TGTGCCAGCAGCTTAGGACACGGAGCGACAGCCCAGCATTTT. Its protein product is CASSLGHGATAQHF. Complete variable domain (other parts from reference TRBV7-6 and TRBJ1-5): GAGVSQSPRYKVTKRGQDVALRCDPISGHVSLYWYRQALGQGPEFLTYFNYEAQQDKSGLPNDRFSAERPEGSISTLTIQRTEQRDSAMYRCASSLGHGATAQHFGDGTRLSIL.